This TCR beta chain was identified in a study of cytomegalovirus exposure and HLA in healthy donors. Sequencing was performed with immunoSEQ multiplex PCR; in TCRdb, only in-frame clones are kept and a portion is missing. The top ten hold roughly 3% of the sample, which has around 250,000 clones, 90% seen once. Looked up from germline, CDR1 is MNHEY and CDR2 is SMNVEV (reference sequence). Trimming pared 2 bases from V and 5 bases from J, leaving 13 bases between. This CDR3 region has 14 residues. The clonotype comes from a woman between 25 and 40 years old in good health and CMV-seronegative. The chain is built from TRBV27 and TRBJ2-7; D remains unclear. Source material: PBMCs. The CDR3 loop is CASSLSVGPHEQYF. The CDR3 DNA is TGTGCCAGCAGTTTAAGTGTAGGACCCCACGAGCAGTACTTC.